This record covers a single T cell receptor (beta chain). This clonotype was seen repeatedly, ten times or more. The target of this receptor is not known. No much larger clonotype is one base removed from it; base qualities were not supplied. For repertoire sequencing, TCR beta CDR3 regions were amplified from RNA transcripts. A first-round RT-PCR used HTBI primers with the Qiagen OneStep RT-PCR kit, followed by a second-round multiplex PCR, size selection and purification. Sequencing of the libraries was carried out on an Illumina HiSeq2000 in paired-end mode with 100 bp reads. In the source study's methods: SOAPnuke was used for read processing, and reads with adapters, uncalled bases, a mean Phred below 15, or no exact constant-primer or identifier match were discarded. COPE v1.2.5 was used to merge the high-quality paired reads. Unique nucleotide sequences were defined as clonotypes and aligned to IMGT TRB V, D and J references using MiTCR v1.1. Analysis was restricted to V-J combinations with a frequency above 0.0001, which covered about 99% of repertoires. For each V-J combination, a TCR clonal expansion and chaos score was defined as F50 clonal expansion divided by the chaos observed in the TCRdist matrix. Features were reduced by Welch's t-statistics and random forest to 10 to 15 V-J combinations, which fed a naive Bayes classifier. Thyroid-blood repertoire similarity was quantified with the Morisita-Horn index. TCRdb reanalyzed the raw reads on its own, using fastp at Q25 for trimming and MiXCR for clone calling, and kept in-frame beta chains. Entries are consolidated by CDR3 protein sequence, retaining the most common genes and DNA. What appears here as the V and J calls and clone size reflects TCRdb's work, not the paper's. For this sample the table gives a few hundred thousand distinct CDR3 sequences, of which roughly 20% were detected only once. Roughly 3% of the sample lies in the top ten.

The data derive from a study of Graves' ophthalmopathy and Graves' hyperthyroidism (dated by TCRdb to 2017 to 2018). Context from the whole study: Peripheral blood was collected before any treatment was given, at the time of initial diagnosis. The study used TCR beta repertoire signatures to distinguish Graves' ophthalmopathy from Graves' hyperthyroidism and to predict progression to ophthalmopathy. In total, 135 blood samples were TCR-sequenced: some 40 ophthalmopathy, roughly 77 hyperthyroidism and about 17 hyperthyroidism-to-ophthalmopathy patients. To explore V-J signatures that distinguish ophthalmopathy from hyperthyroidism, a discovery set of about a hundred patients was enrolled, made up of 40 to 45 with ophthalmopathy and under 65 with stable hyperthyroidism. An independent validation cohort was composed of around 19 hyperthyroidism patients and about 17 patients who later progressed from hyperthyroidism to ophthalmopathy. In about six hyperthyroidism patients, the T-cell repertoire of thyroid tissue was compared with the T-cell repertoire of blood. Following sampling, methimazole starting at 30 mg daily was administered to hyperthyroidism patients, and high-dose intravenous methylprednisolone was administered to ophthalmopathy patients. The approximately 100 discovery patients were divided at random into training and test sets in a 7:3 ratio.

A patient counted as having stable hyperthyroidism if there was no progression to ophthalmopathy within 18 months of follow-up. Hyperthyroidism patients were newly diagnosed, were aged 18 to 65 years, and had a disease duration under 2 months. Patients with other autoimmune diseases, uncontrolled infections, pregnancy or lactation were excluded. Diagnosis relied on clinical symptoms, serum thyroxine, TRAb, thyroid ultrasound and orbital computed tomography. Using Ficoll-Paque density gradient centrifugation, PBMCs were isolated from approximately 11 ml of fresh peripheral blood. Total RNA was extracted using Trizol reagent, and RNA quality was checked on an Agilent 2100 Bioanalyzer. The full study reports these points: In validation, the model predicted ophthalmopathy progression with less than 71% sensitivity and around 72% specificity; approximately 12 predicted patients were CT-confirmed with GO in a median of about 6.2 months. No statistical method was used to predetermine the sample size, and group allocation was not hidden from the investigators. In cross-validation, the 13-signature model distinguished ophthalmopathy from stable hyperthyroidism with roughly 90% sensitivity and 81.08% specificity, and in the test set the corresponding values were approximately 80% and 68%. Most of the expanded thyroid clonotypes with a frequency above 0.001 were also detected in blood, and it was suggested that the thyroid immune response may be reflected by blood repertoires.

This TCR was sampled from a woman under 30 with stable Graves' hyperthyroidism. Donor details come from another sample of the same person, matched by shared clones. Sequencing input: peripheral blood.

The CDR3: CASSPVWQGRGYTF. The nucleotide sequence is TGTGCCAGCAGTCCCGTCTGGCAGGGTCGTGGCTACACCTTC. Recombination joined TRBV12-3 or TRBV12-4 with TRBJ1-2; possibly the D gene is TRBD1, per 5 matching bases. There are 14 amino acids in the CDR3, from cysteine to phenylalanine inclusive. The CDR3 DNA has 42 bases and is translated from base 1. V is cut by 5 bases and J by 7 bases, and the space between the germline ends is 17 bases.